This T cell receptor (beta chain) was documented in a study of regulatory T cells in long-lasting Graves disease. Study-wide findings and caveats: There were preferences for TRBV28, TRBJ1-2 and TRBJ2-5 in persistent disease.

The time point was: persistent/refractory GD, antithyroid drugs over 5 years with positive TRAb. TCR sequences were obtained from RNA taken from PBMCs. This CDR3 is built from 17 residues. The germline V gene has CDR1 MNHEY and CDR2 SVGAGI. Trimming took 2 bases from V and 1 from J, leaving 14 bases between them. This clonotype has a count of ten or more. Its specificity is unknown. In building TCR beta libraries, iRepertoire HTBI primers were used together with Arm-PCR of CDR3 regions. TCRdb used MiXCR to reprocess the multiplex PCR reads, holding one entry per CDR3 protein. Here the sample spans 300,000 to 350,000 distinct CDR3 sequences, 15% to 20% being singletons.

This clonotype was obtained from a female donor with Graves disease. The rearrangement links TRBV6-5 to TRBJ2-2, with D tentatively TRBD1 or TRBD2 (5 bases each). The sample here was peripheral blood mononuclear cells (PBMCs), taken when the disease was refractory, from a patient treated with antithyroid drugs. CDR3: CASSYQPGRLNTGELFF. CDR3 sequence (DNA): TGTGCCAGCAGTTACCAACCGGGACGGTTGAACACCGGGGAGCTGTTTTTT.